One sample yielded the 15 T cell receptor beta chains listed below, sequenced in a study of blood T cell repertoires in COVID-19 (dated by TCRdb to the early 2020s). The library relied on the immunoSEQ multiplex PCR assay. The table comes from immuneACCESS by way of TCRdb, which keeps in-frame sequences with V and J called. Part of the clones is missing from these tables; in studies checked, under half for an unresolved V gene and the rest for unknown reasons. This sample holds approximately 150,000 clones; about 90% were observed only once. In total, the top ten clones hold roughly 1.2% of the sample. The sequenced sample was PBMCs or T cells enriched from blood (not recorded which). These receptors all come from a human donor with acute COVID-19. The donor label of this sample is uncertain.

This chain uses TRBV5-1 with TRBJ2-5; a possible D gene is TRBD2 (6 bases). Germline CDR1 reads SGHRS; CDR2 reads YFSETQ. V lost 3 bases, J lost 4 bases, and 13 bases lay in between. The CDR3 extends over 14 amino acids. The CDR3 nucleotides are TGCGCCAGCAGCTCGGGGAGGCTTAGAGAGACCCAGTACTTC. This gives the protein CASSSGRLRETQYF. The entire variable domain, with the rest obtained from reference TRBV5-1 and TRBJ2-5, is as follows: KAGVTQTPRYLIKTRGQQVTLSCSPISGHRSVSWYQQTPGQGLQFLFEYFSETQRNKGNFPGRFSGRQFSNSRSEMNVSTLELGDSALYLCASSSGRLRETQYFGPGTRLLVL.

The genes are TRBV5-1 and TRBJ2-7; TRBD2 aligns across 15 bases. This CDR3 spans 17 amino acids. Germline V gene sequence: CDR1 SGHRS, CDR2 YFSETQ. V lost 7 bases and J lost 0; bases outside the gene matches: 8. DNA of the CDR3: TGCGCCAGCGGAGGGACTAGCGGGGGGTCTACCTCCTACGAGCAGTACTTC. It specifies CASGGTSGGSTSYEQYF.

This clone appeared a single time. V usage is TRBV9 and J usage is TRBJ2-2, with 7 bases matching TRBD2. Germline V lookup: CDR1 SGDLS, CDR2 YYNGEE. There are 15 residues in the CDR3. Unmatched junction bases numbered 9, after V lost 4 bases and J lost 6 bases. The CDR3 region has the DNA TGTGCCAGCAGCCCCTCAGCTAGCGGATCCGGGGAGCTGTTTTTT. This sequence encodes CASSPSASGSGELFF.

The rearrangement links TRBV19 to TRBJ2-1, with D possibly being TRBD1 (6 bases). Trimming removed 5 bases at V and 4 bases at J, with 12 bases between. Per the germline V gene, CDR1 is LNHDA and CDR2 is SQIVND (reference sequence). The CDR3 length is 14 residues. The DNA of the CDR3 is TGTGCCAGTAGTTTGGACAGCCAATACAATGAGCAGTTCTTC. Its protein is CASSLDSQYNEQFF.

The rearrangement uses TRBV5-6 and TRBJ1-1; tentative D call: TRBD1 (6 bases). Between the trimmed V and J ends, which lost 0 bases and 1 base, there was a span of 7 bases. The CDR3 extends over 14 amino acids. Germline CDR1 and CDR2: SGHDT and YYEEEE. The chain's CDR3 is CASSLGGQNTEAFF. DNA of the CDR3: TGTGCCAGCAGCTTGGGGGGGCAGAACACTGAAGCTTTCTTT.

The chain links TRBV7-7 to TRBJ2-2; tentatively, D is TRBD1 (5 bases). With 4 bases removed from V and 4 bases from J, the gap between germline ends came to 7 bases. Germline V gene lookup returns CDR1 SSHAT and CDR2 FNYEAQ (reference sequence). CDR3 length: 13 amino acids. CDR3 nucleotide sequence: TGTGCCAGCAGCTCTACAGGCACCGGGGAGCTGTTTTTT. Translating gives CASSSTGTGELFF.

DNA for the CDR3: TGCGCCAGCAGCCAAGGAGAGACAGGGACGGACACCGGGGAGCTGTTTTTT. This codes for CASSQGETGTDTGELFF. This chain links TRBV4-3 with TRBJ2-2, with 7 positions matching TRBD1. V shed 1 base and J 3 bases; nucleotides not matched to a gene: 8. CDR3 length equals 17 residues. The germline gives CDR1 LGHNA, CDR2 YSLEER.

The V call is TRBV11-2, the J call TRBJ1-1; the D gene is possibly TRBD1 (6 bases). Trimming took 1 base from V and 0 from J, leaving 12 bases between them. CDR1 and CDR2 from the germline V gene are SGHAT and FQNNGV. This CDR3 is 16 amino acids long. This CDR3 is CASSLGDYRVNTEAFF. CDR3 sequence (DNA): TGTGCCAGCAGCTTAGGGGACTACAGGGTGAACACTGAAGCTTTCTTT. Full variable domain (rest looked up from reference TRBV11-2 and TRBJ1-1): EAGVAQSPRYKIIEKRQSVAFWCNPISGHATLYWYQQILGQGPKLLIQFQNNGVVDDSQLPKDRFSAERLKGVDSTLKIQPAKLEDSAVYLCASSLGDYRVNTEAFFGQGTRLTVV.

V is TRBV27 and J is TRBJ1-5; TRBD1 matches at 7 bases. With 2 bases clipped from V and 0 bases from J, the junction kept 4 bases outside the gene matches. CDR1 and CDR2 (germline): MNHEY, SMNVEV (reference sequence). CDR3 length equals 16 residues. CDR3 sequence (DNA): TGTGCCAGCAGTTTAGAGGGGGCCCATAGCAATCAGCCCCAGCATTTT. Translation: CASSLEGAHSNQPQHF.

The rearrangement uses TRBV14 and TRBJ1-1; D gene unclear. The CDR3 consists of 12 residues. The germline V gene has CDR1 SGHDN and CDR2 FVKESK. Trimming left V 1 base short and J 11 bases short, with 11 bases between. The CDR3 coding sequence is TGTGCCAGCAGCCAAGGGGCTAGAGGGGCTTTCTTT. It is translated as CASSQGARGAFF.

The chain carries TRBV2 and TRBJ1-1; 9 bases are a match to TRBD1. With 6 bases clipped from V and 0 bases from J, the junction kept 5 bases outside the gene matches. This CDR3 comprises 15 residues. CDR1 is SNHLY and CDR2 is FYNNEI in the germline V gene. In DNA form, the CDR3 reads TGTGCCAGCAGGCCAGGACAGGGGATGAACACTGAAGCTTTCTTT. Translating gives CASRPGQGMNTEAFF.

This chain connects TRBV7-2 to TRBJ1-4; 7 positions agree with TRBD1. Germline loops: CDR1 SGHTA, CDR2 FQGNSA. J lost 8 bases, V lost 5 bases, and 11 bases had no gene match. CDR3 size: 15 residues. CDR3 coding DNA: TGTGCCAGCAGCCTGACAGGGAACTTCGGCGAAAAACTGTTTTTT. Protein sequence: CASSLTGNFGEKLFF.

V gene TRBV4-1 combines with J gene TRBJ2-7; 7 bases line up with TRBD1. The CDR3 has 15 residues. Germline assignment: CDR1 MGHRA and CDR2 YSYEKL. V dropped 5 bases and J dropped 5; count of bases not matched to a gene: 12. CDR3 sequence reads: CASSSYRGRGHEQYF. The CDR3 nucleotides read TGCGCCAGCAGCTCTTACAGGGGTAGAGGCCACGAGCAGTACTTC.

The chain couples TRBV18 to TRBJ1-4; TRBD1 is a possible D gene (6 bases). Trimming stripped 3 bases from V and 5 bases from J, with 13 bases between. Looked up from germline, CDR1 is KGHSH and CDR2 is LQKENI. There are 15 residues in the CDR3. CDR3 region: CASSPSGGKNEKLFF. The CDR3 DNA is TGTGCCAGCTCACCGAGTGGGGGCAAGAATGAAAAACTGTTTTTT.

The chain uses TRBV6-5 and TRBJ2-5, with a weak D call TRBD2 (5 bases). The V and J ends lost 0 bases and 4 bases respectively, with 12 bases between them. This CDR3 is 15 amino acids long. From germline, CDR1 is MNHEY and CDR2 SVGAGI. Here the CDR3 reads CASSYSDGGGETQYF. CDR3 nucleotides: TGTGCCAGCAGTTACTCTGATGGAGGAGGAGAGACCCAGTACTTC.